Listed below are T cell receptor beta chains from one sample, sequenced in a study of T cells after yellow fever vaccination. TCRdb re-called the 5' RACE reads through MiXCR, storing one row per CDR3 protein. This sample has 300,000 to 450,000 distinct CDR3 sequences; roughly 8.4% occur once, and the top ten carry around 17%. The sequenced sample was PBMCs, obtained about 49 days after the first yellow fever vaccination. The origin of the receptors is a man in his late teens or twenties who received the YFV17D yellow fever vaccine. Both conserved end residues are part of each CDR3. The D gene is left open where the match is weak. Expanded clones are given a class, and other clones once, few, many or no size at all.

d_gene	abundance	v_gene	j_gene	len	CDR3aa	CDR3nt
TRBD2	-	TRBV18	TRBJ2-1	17	CASSPGEGLGTNNEQFF	TGTGCCAGCTCACCAGGGGAGGGGCTGGGCACGAACAATGAGCAGTTCTTC
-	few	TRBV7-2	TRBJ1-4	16	CASTFRGRGLNEKLFF	TGTGCCAGCACCTTTCGGGGAAGGGGCCTGAATGAAAAACTGTTTTTT
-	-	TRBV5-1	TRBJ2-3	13	CASSSNAQDTQYF	TGCGCCAGCAGCTCCAACGCTCAGGATACGCAGTATTTT
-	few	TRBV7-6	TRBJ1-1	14	CASSLGSGTQEAFF	TGTGCCAGCAGCCTAGGGTCCGGGACCCAGGAAGCTTTCTTT
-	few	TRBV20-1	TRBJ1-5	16	CSAQLMGLGENQPQHF	TGCAGTGCCCAGCTTATGGGGCTCGGGGAAAATCAGCCCCAGCATTTT
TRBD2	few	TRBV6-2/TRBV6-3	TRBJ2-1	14	CASSTLLADNEQFF	TGTGCCAGCAGTACCCTACTAGCGGACAATGAGCAGTTCTTC
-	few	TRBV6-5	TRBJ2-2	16	CASSYSIRDRTGELFF	TGTGCCAGCAGTTACTCGATAAGGGATAGGACCGGGGAGCTGTTTTTT
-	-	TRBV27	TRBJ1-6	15	CASSLSAVGDSPLHF	TGTGCCAGCAGTTTATCGGCGGTCGGGGACTCACCCCTCCACTTT
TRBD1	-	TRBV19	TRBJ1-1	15	CASSIARTGATEAFF	TGTGCCAGTAGTATAGCCAGGACAGGGGCCACTGAAGCTTTCTTT
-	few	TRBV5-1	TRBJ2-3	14	CASIRDLSTDTQYF	TGCGCCAGCATCAGGGACCTAAGCACAGATACGCAGTATTTT
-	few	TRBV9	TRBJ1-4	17	CASSARHGGATNEKLFF	TGTGCCAGCAGCGCCCGACATGGAGGAGCAACTAATGAAAAACTGTTTTTT
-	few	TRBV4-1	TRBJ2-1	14	CASSQPTESNEQFF	TGCGCCAGCAGCCAACCGACAGAGTCCAATGAGCAGTTCTTC
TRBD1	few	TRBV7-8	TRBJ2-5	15	CASSLALGTGETQYF	TGTGCCAGCAGCTTAGCGCTGGGGACAGGGGAGACCCAGTACTTC
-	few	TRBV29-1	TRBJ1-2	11	CSVTLGEGYTF	TGCAGCGTGACCCTCGGGGAGGGCTACACCTTC
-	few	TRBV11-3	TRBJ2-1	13	CASSLDWADEQFF	TGTGCCAGCAGCTTAGATTGGGCGGATGAGCAGTTCTTC
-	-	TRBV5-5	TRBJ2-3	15	CASSLGGFGTDTQYF	TGTGCCAGCAGCTTGGGAGGGTTTGGCACAGATACGCAGTATTTT
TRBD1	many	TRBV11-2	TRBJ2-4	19	CASSLGGRGTMLAKNIQYF	TGTGCCAGCAGCTTAGGAGGCAGGGGGACCATGTTGGCCAAAAACATTCAGTACTTC
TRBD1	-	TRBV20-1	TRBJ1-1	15	CSARDPGQGYTEAFF	TGCAGTGCTAGAGATCCTGGACAGGGTTATACTGAAGCTTTCTTT
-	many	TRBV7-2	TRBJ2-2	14	CASSLAGHTGELFF	TGTGCCAGCAGCTTAGCAGGGCACACCGGGGAGCTGTTTTTT
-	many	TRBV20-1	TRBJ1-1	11	CSARGNTEAFF	TGCAGTGCTCGCGGAAACACTGAAGCTTTCTTT
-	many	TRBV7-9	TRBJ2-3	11	CASSFRGTQYF	TGTGCCAGCAGCTTTCGCGGTACGCAGTATTTT
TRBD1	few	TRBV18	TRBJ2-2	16	CASSPPQGPGTGELFF	TGTGCCAGCTCACCACCACAGGGGCCCGGAACCGGGGAGCTGTTTTTT
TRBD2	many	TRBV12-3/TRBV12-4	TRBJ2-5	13	CASTPGGGETQYF	TGTGCCAGCACCCCGGGCGGGGGAGAGACCCAGTACTTC
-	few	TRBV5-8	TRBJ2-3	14	CASSLKQQGSTQYF	TGTGCCAGCAGTTTAAAGCAACAGGGATCTACGCAGTATTTT
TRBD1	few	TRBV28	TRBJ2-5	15	CASSSYRGPQETQYF	TGTGCCAGCAGTTCCTACAGGGGGCCCCAAGAGACCCAGTACTTC
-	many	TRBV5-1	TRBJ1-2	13	CASSFEVDYGYTF	TGCGCCAGCAGCTTTGAGGTCGACTATGGCTACACCTTC
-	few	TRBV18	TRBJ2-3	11	CASSPPGVTYF	TGTGCCAGCTCACCACCAGGGGTCACGTATTTT
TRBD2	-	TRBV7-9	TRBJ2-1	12	CASSLTRGGPFF	TGTGCCAGCAGCTTAACGCGGGGGGGCCCGTTCTTC
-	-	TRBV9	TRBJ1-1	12	CASSPPPGPAFF	TGTGCCAGCAGCCCTCCCCCGGGGCCCGCTTTCTTT
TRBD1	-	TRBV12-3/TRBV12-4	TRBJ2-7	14	CASSFARGTYEQYF	TGTGCCAGCAGTTTCGCCAGGGGGACCTACGAGCAGTACTTC
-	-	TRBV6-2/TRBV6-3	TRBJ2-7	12	CASSSEAYEQYF	TGTGCCAGCAGCTCCGAGGCTTACGAGCAGTACTTC
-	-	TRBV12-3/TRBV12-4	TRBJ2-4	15	CASSEQGSAKNIQYF	TGTGCCAGCAGTGAACAGGGATCGGCCAAAAACATTCAGTACTTC
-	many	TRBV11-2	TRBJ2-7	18	CASSLDNHTGLISYEQYF	TGTGCCAGCAGCCTCGATAATCATACGGGGTTGATCTCCTACGAGCAGTACTTC
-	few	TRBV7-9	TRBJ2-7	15	CASSSRLGTLGEQYF	TGTGCCAGCAGCTCCAGACTGGGGACCCTTGGCGAGCAGTACTTC
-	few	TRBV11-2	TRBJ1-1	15	CASSPPGRGDTEAFF	TGTGCCAGCAGCCCCCCCGGGCGGGGAGACACTGAAGCTTTCTTT
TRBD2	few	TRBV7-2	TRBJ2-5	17	CASSLWVGSGGQETQYF	TGTGCCAGCAGCTTATGGGTCGGTAGCGGGGGCCAAGAGACCCAGTACTTC
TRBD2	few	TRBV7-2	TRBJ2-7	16	CASSPGTSGWTYEQYF	TGTGCCAGCAGCCCGGGGACTAGCGGGTGGACCTACGAGCAGTACTTC
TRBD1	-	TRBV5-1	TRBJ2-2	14	CASSSGQGLSELFF	TGCGCCAGCAGCTCGGGACAGGGGCTTTCCGAGCTGTTTTTT
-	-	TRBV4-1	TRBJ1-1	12	CASRSGFTEAFF	TGCGCCAGCAGATCAGGATTCACTGAAGCTTTCTTT
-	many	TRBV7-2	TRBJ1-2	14	CASSPTRTAGGYTF	TGTGCCAGCAGCCCTACCCGGACAGCGGGGGGCTACACCTTC
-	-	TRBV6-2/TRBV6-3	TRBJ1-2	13	CASRLRRHNGYTF	TGTGCCAGCAGACTTCGACGGCACAATGGCTACACCTTC
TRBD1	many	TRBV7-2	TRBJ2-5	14	CASRRTGGGETQYF	TGTGCCAGCAGGCGGACAGGGGGAGGAGAGACCCAGTACTTC
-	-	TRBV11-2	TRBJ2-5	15	CASSLGGRLAETQYF	TGTGCCAGCAGCTTAGGGGGCAGGCTAGCAGAGACCCAGTACTTC
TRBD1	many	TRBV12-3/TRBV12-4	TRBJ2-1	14	CASSWRQGAYEQFF	TGTGCCAGCAGTTGGCGACAGGGGGCCTATGAGCAGTTCTTC
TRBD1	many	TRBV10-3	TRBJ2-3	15	CAISEGTGLTDTQYF	TGTGCCATCAGTGAGGGGACAGGGTTGACAGATACGCAGTATTTT
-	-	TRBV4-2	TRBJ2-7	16	CASSQERGGGSYEQYF	TGTGCCAGCAGCCAAGAGAGGGGGGGGGGCTCATACGAGCAGTACTTC
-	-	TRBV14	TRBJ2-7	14	CASSHGGVAYEQYF	TGTGCCAGCAGCCACGGCGGGGTGGCCTACGAGCAGTACTTC
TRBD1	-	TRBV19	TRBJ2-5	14	CASSTHRGEETQYF	TGTGCCAGTAGTACGCACAGGGGAGAAGAGACCCAGTACTTC
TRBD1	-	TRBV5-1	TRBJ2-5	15	CASSLVTGGEETQYF	TGCGCCAGCAGCTTGGTAACAGGGGGCGAGGAGACCCAGTACTTC
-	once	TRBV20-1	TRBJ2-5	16	CCARSGPGLLGETQYF	TGCTGTGCCAGATCTGGGCCAGGCCTCCTGGGGGAGACCCAGTACTTC
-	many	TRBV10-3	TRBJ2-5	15	CAISDLAGTAETQYF	TGTGCCATCAGTGATTTAGCGGGGACAGCAGAGACCCAGTACTTC
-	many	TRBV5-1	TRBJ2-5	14	CASSSGPYQETQYF	TGCGCCAGCAGCTCGGGACCGTACCAAGAGACCCAGTACTTC
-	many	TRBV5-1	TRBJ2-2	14	CASSLDSFTGELFF	TGCGCCAGCAGCTTGGACAGTTTCACCGGGGAGCTGTTTTTT
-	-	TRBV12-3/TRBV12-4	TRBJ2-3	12	CASSPGSGTQYF	TGTGCCAGCAGTCCCGGGTCGGGTACGCAGTATTTT
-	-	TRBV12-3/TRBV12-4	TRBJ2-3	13	CASSFLNTDTQYF	TGTGCCAGCAGTTTCCTCAACACAGATACGCAGTATTTT
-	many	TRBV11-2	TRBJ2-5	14	CASSLAGGAETQYF	TGTGCCAGCAGCTTAGCGGGGGGCGCAGAGACCCAGTACTTC
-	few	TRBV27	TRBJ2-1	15	CASSRTPYRYNEQFF	TGTGCCAGCAGCCGGACCCCATACCGTTACAATGAGCAGTTCTTC